These 32 T cell receptor beta chains were all obtained from the same sample, sequenced in a study of regulatory T cells in long-lasting Graves disease. Specified time point: newly diagnosed GD, antithyroid drugs for less than 3 months. Researchers made the TCR library from RNA that was extracted from PBMCs. Libraries of TCR beta came from iRepertoire HTBI primers plus Arm-PCR of CDR3 regions. Via MiXCR, TCRdb re-called the multiplex PCR reads, giving one row per CDR3 protein. The sample records some 370,000 distinct CDR3 sequences, about 12% being singletons. This sample also appeared in a second study, on T cells in Graves' hyperthyroidism and ophthalmopathy.

Sample: peripheral blood mononuclear cells (PBMCs), taken at new diagnosis, from a patient treated with antithyroid drugs. Receptors originate from a woman under 30 with Graves disease.

This clonotype occurred a few times. V gene TRBV9 combines with J gene TRBJ1-2; D gene ambiguous. Trimming pared 4 bases from V and 0 bases from J, leaving 13 bases between. Germline V gene data show CDR1 as SGDLS and CDR2 as YYNGEE. The CDR3 length is 15 residues. The DNA for the CDR3 is TGTGCCAGCAGCACTGACCACTTCACTAACTATGGCTACACCTTC. Its protein is CASSTDHFTNYGYTF.

A few counts support this clonotype. CDR3 sequence (DNA): TGTGCCATCAGGGATGCCGGGACAGCAAAAGCTTTCTTT. This gives the protein CAIRDAGTAKAFF. J is TRBJ1-1 and V is TRBV10-3; 7 positions agree with TRBD1. CDR3 length: 13 amino acids. V lost 6 bases, J lost 9 bases, and 10 bases stayed unmatched. Germline loops: CDR1 ENHRY, CDR2 SYGVKD.

This clonotype was detected many times. CDR3 DNA: TGTGCCAGCAGTTATGGGGACAGTCAGGGCTCCTACAATGAGCAGTTCTTC. Amino acid sequence: CASSYGDSQGSYNEQFF. The chain is built from TRBV6-5 and TRBJ2-1; TRBD1 matches 7 bases. In germline, CDR1 is MNHEY, CDR2 SVGAGI. V lost 3 bases and J lost 0; bases outside the gene matches: 8. The CDR3 is 17 residues long.

This clonotype was detected a few times. The genes are TRBV12-3 or TRBV12-4 and TRBJ1-5, with 8 bases aligning to TRBD1. V was pared by 6 bases and J by 6 bases, with 7 bases of the junction left unmatched. This CDR3 contains 14 residues. CDR3 nucleotide sequence: TGTGCCAGCAGCCGACAGGGGAGGATTCAGCCCCAGCATTTT. Translated, it gives CASSRQGRIQPQHF.

The sample holds a few counts of this clonotype. The chain carries TRBV7-6 and TRBJ1-6; D not resolved. The CDR3 length is 16 residues. V lost 1 base and J lost 2, with 9 bases in between. From germline, CDR1 is SGHVS and CDR2 FNYEAQ. The CDR3 spells CASSLVVPAYNSPLHF. CDR3 nucleotides: TGTGCCAGCAGCTTAGTAGTGCCAGCCTATAATTCACCCCTCCACTTT.

This clonotype appeared many times. The chain carries TRBV5-5 and TRBJ2-2; 12 bases agree with TRBD2. The CDR3 is made up of 17 amino acids. CDR1 SGHKS and CDR2 YYEKEE come from the germline V gene (reference sequence). J lost 1 base, V lost 5 bases, and 6 bases had no gene match. The CDR3 here is CASSYMTSGGNTGELFF. CDR3 nucleotides: TGTGCCAGCAGTTATATGACTAGCGGGGGGAACACCGGGGAGCTGTTTTTT.

This clonotype was counted many times. The rearrangement joins TRBV20-1 to TRBJ1-1; 9 nucleotides align to TRBD1. This CDR3 has 16 amino acids. Germline trimming cut 0 bases from V and 0 bases from J; bases unmatched to any gene: 5. Germline V gives CDR1 DFQATT, CDR2 SNEGSKA (reference sequence). CDR3 region: CSARDLGQGMNTEAFF. As DNA, the CDR3 is TGCAGTGCTAGAGATTTAGGACAGGGGATGAACACTGAAGCTTTCTTT.

This clonotype was seen repeatedly, ten times or more. The V gene is TRBV7-8, the J gene TRBJ2-1; maybe TRBD1 (6 bases). V was trimmed by 5 bases and J by 10 bases, leaving 18 bases between them. This CDR3 contains 14 residues. Germline V gene sequence: CDR1 SGHVS, CDR2 FQNEAQ. CDR3 sequence (DNA): TGTGCCAGCAGCCCCACCACGACAGGTTGGGAGCAGTTCTTC. It yields the protein CASSPTTTGWEQFF.

In this sample, this clonotype turned up many times. The V call is TRBV20-1, the J call TRBJ2-7; TRBD1 agrees at 11 bases. After removal of 6 bases from V and 1 base from J, the junction contained 8 bases not matched to a gene. This CDR3 has 15 amino acids. Germline CDR1 DFQATT, CDR2 SNEGSKA (reference sequence). CDR3 region: CSANGRDRGSYEQYF. DNA of the CDR3: TGCAGTGCCAATGGCCGGGACAGGGGGTCCTACGAGCAGTACTTC.

In its sample, this clonotype was seen many times. The chain carries TRBV7-2 and TRBJ2-3; 8 bases map to TRBD2. CDR3 length: 15 amino acids. Germline V lookup: CDR1 SGHTA, CDR2 FQGNSA. Trimming removed 5 bases from V and 6 bases from J; junction bases left unmatched: 10. The CDR3 reads CASSQLGTRGDTQYF. CDR3 nucleotides: TGTGCCAGCAGCCAACTTGGGACTAGAGGGGATACGCAGTATTTT.

The chain uses TRBV4-3 and TRBJ2-7, with D possibly being TRBD1 (5 bases). From germline, CDR1 is LGHNA and CDR2 YSLEER. V dropped 1 base and J dropped 7 bases, with 23 bases sitting between them. CDR3 length equals 17 residues. Written as DNA, the CDR3 is TGCGCCAGCAGCCAAGTGGGGCGATCGAAAGGTTCCAATGAGCAGTACTTC. Translating gives CASSQVGRSKGSNEQYF.

This clonotype was seen at least ten times. This rearrangement joins TRBV6-5 to TRBJ1-1; TRBD1 matches at 7 bases. Germline loops: CDR1 MNHEY, CDR2 SVGAGI. The CDR3 consists of 15 residues. V shed 2 bases and J 3 bases; nucleotides not matched to a gene: 6. Written as DNA, the CDR3 is TGTGCCAGCAGTTACGTCGACAGGGTGGACACTGAAGCTTTCTTT. Translating gives CASSYVDRVDTEAFF.

This clonotype has more than one count but fewer than ten. This chain joins TRBV9 and TRBJ1-2; 9 positions agree with TRBD1. Trimming removed 0 bases from V and 4 bases from J; junction bases left unmatched: 4. Looked up from germline, CDR1 is SGDLS and CDR2 is YYNGEE. The length of the CDR3 is 15 residues. The CDR3 region is CASSVGGTGSYGYTF. DNA for the CDR3: TGTGCCAGCAGCGTAGGCGGGACAGGGAGCTATGGCTACACCTTC. The full variable domain, its missing parts supplied by reference TRBV9 and TRBJ1-2, is DSGVTQTPKHLITATGQRVTLRCSPRSGDLSVYWYQQSLDQGLQFLIQYYNGEERAKGNILERFSAQQFPDLHSELNLSSLELGDSALYFCASSVGGTGSYGYTFGSGTRLTVV.

This clonotype was counted many times. V is TRBV11-3 and J is TRBJ2-5; 7 nucleotides line up with TRBD1. The germline gives CDR1 SGHNT, CDR2 YENEEA. After removal of 4 bases from V and 7 bases from J, the junction contained 9 bases not matched to a gene. This CDR3 is 14 amino acids long. The chain's CDR3 is CASSSGTGVGTQYF. For the CDR3, the DNA is TGTGCCAGCAGCTCGGGAACAGGGGTAGGGACCCAGTACTTC.

The chain is built from TRBV6-1 and TRBJ2-3, with 8 bases lining up with TRBD2. This CDR3 spans 19 amino acids. V was clipped by 5 bases and J by 0 bases; unmatched bases: 16. Germline CDR1 reads MNHNS; CDR2 reads SASEGT. CDR3 in amino acids: CASSRVPGVAGPSTDTQYF. DNA for the CDR3: TGTGCCAGCAGTAGGGTCCCCGGGGTAGCGGGGCCAAGCACAGATACGCAGTATTTT.

This clonotype was counted many times. V is TRBV11-2 and J is TRBJ2-3, with D possibly TRBD1 on 6 matching bases. The CDR3 is 13 amino acids. The V end lost 4 bases, the J end lost 6 bases, and 11 bases lay between the germline ends. Germline V gene sequence: CDR1 SGHAT, CDR2 FQNNGV. DNA of the CDR3: TGTGCCAGCAGCTCTACAGGGATCGATACGCAGTATTTT. Translating gives CASSSTGIDTQYF.

This clonotype was observed many times. The chain employs TRBV12-3 or TRBV12-4 and TRBJ2-3, with 7 positions matching TRBD2. This CDR3 is 15 amino acids long. V lost 3 bases, J lost 3 bases, and 6 bases stayed unmatched. CDR3 sequence reads: CASSFGGSVTDTQYF. CDR3 sequence (DNA): TGTGCCAGCAGTTTCGGCGGGAGCGTGACAGATACGCAGTATTTT.

This clonotype was counted ten times or more. The genes are TRBV10-3 and TRBJ1-2; no reliable D call. With 0 bases removed from V and 2 bases from J, the gap between germline ends came to 10 bases. Germline V gives CDR1 ENHRY, CDR2 SYGVKD. The CDR3 contains 15 residues. Here the CDR3 reads CAISESGGGNYGYTF. CDR3 nucleotide sequence: TGTGCCATCAGTGAGTCGGGAGGCGGGAACTATGGCTACACCTTC.

This clonotype was detected ten times or more. The chain uses TRBV15 and TRBJ2-7, with 10 bases matching TRBD2. The length of the CDR3 is 15 residues. Germline V gene lookup returns CDR1 LNHNV and CDR2 YYDKDF (reference sequence). J gave up 3 bases and V 4 bases, and 6 bases lay outside the gene matches. The DNA for the CDR3 is TGTGCCACCAGCACCTCTAGCGGGAGTCTCTACGAGCAGTACTTC. It is translated as CATSTSSGSLYEQYF.

The chain uses TRBV5-4 and TRBJ1-1; D possibly corresponds to TRBD1 (5 bases). Germline CDR1 is SGHNT and CDR2 is YYREEE (reference sequence). Trimming took 2 bases from V and 3 from J, leaving 11 bases between them. The length of the CDR3 is 14 residues. For the CDR3, the DNA is TGTGCCAGCAGCTTACAAAGGGGAGACACTGAAGCTTTCTTT. Translated: CASSLQRGDTEAFF.

This clonotype occurred a few times. The chain employs TRBV30 and TRBJ2-3; D is uncertain. Per the germline V gene, CDR1 is GTSNPN and CDR2 is SVGIG (reference sequence). The CDR3 runs 13 residues. Trimming took 5 bases from V and 2 from J, leaving 11 bases between them. The CDR3 bases are TGTGCCTGGGAGCCCGGAGACACAGATACGCAGTATTTT. Protein product: CAWEPGDTDTQYF.

This clonotype was recorded many times. The chain links TRBV7-2 to TRBJ1-5; unclear D gene. This CDR3 region has 15 residues. Trimming pared 1 base from V and 1 base from J, leaving 8 bases between. CDR1 SGHTA and CDR2 FQGNSA come from the germline V gene. CDR3: CASSLEGWSNQPQHF. The CDR3 DNA follows: TGTGCCAGCAGCTTAGAAGGTTGGAGCAATCAGCCCCAGCATTTT.

This clonotype was found many times. This rearrangement joins TRBV5-1 to TRBJ1-2; a weak D match, TRBD1 (6 bases). V was trimmed by 1 base and J by 3 bases, leaving 10 bases between them. The CDR3 is 14 residues long. The V gene's germline CDR1 is SGHRS and CDR2 YFSETQ. Here the CDR3 reads CASSLFPGDYGYTF. CDR3 nucleotides: TGCGCCAGCAGCTTGTTTCCAGGGGACTATGGCTACACCTTC.

This clonotype came up a few times. The V gene is TRBV29-1, the J gene TRBJ2-7; D possibly corresponds to TRBD1 (6 bases). Germline CDR1 SQVTM, CDR2 ANQGSEA. This CDR3 comprises 12 residues. The V end lost 4 bases, the J end lost 4 bases, and 11 bases lay between the germline ends. The DNA of the CDR3 is TGCAGCGTTGTGGGACACCGATACGAGCAGTACTTC. Protein product: CSVVGHRYEQYF.

This chain connects TRBV27 to TRBJ2-3, with 14 bases that match TRBD2. Germline V gene data show CDR1 as MNHEY and CDR2 as SMNVEV (reference sequence). The CDR3 runs 16 residues. V trimming: 5 bases; J trimming: 2 bases; junction bases outside the gene matches: 3. The CDR3 sequence: CASSRGLAGATDTQYF. CDR3 in DNA: TGTGCCAGCAGTCGGGGACTAGCGGGGGCCACAGATACGCAGTATTTT.

The sample holds many counts of this clonotype. This chain uses TRBV20-1 with TRBJ2-1, with TRBD2 identical over 11 bases. Germline values: CDR1 DFQATT, CDR2 SNEGSKA (reference sequence). The CDR3 consists of 14 residues. Trimming at V came to 3 bases and at J to 6 bases, leaving 4 bases not matched to a gene. The CDR3 nucleotides are TGCAGTGCTAGGGGACTAGCGGAACCCAATGAGCAGTTCTTC. It encodes CSARGLAEPNEQFF.

This clonotype appeared a few times. The V call is TRBV20-1, the J call TRBJ2-5; either TRBD1 or TRBD2 may supply D (5 bases each). With 6 bases removed from V and 8 bases from J, the gap between germline ends came to 16 bases. The CDR3 extends over 12 amino acids. CDR1 and CDR2 (germline): DFQATT, SNEGSKA (reference sequence). The CDR3 reads CSATGTLRTQYF. The CDR3 nucleotides are TGCAGTGCCACCGGGACCCTGCGCACCCAGTACTTC.

Only a few counts were recorded for this clonotype. This chain connects TRBV30 to TRBJ1-2, with 8 positions matching TRBD1. The V gene end was trimmed by 2 bases and the J gene end by 7 bases; junction bases not matched to a gene: 15. There are 16 residues in the CDR3. Germline CDR1 GTSNPN, CDR2 SVGIG (reference sequence). CDR3 sequence (DNA): TGTGCCTGGAGTATATACTTCAGGGGGCAGGCTGGTGGCTACACCTTC. It specifies CAWSIYFRGQAGGYTF.

This clonotype was seen only a few times. The chain is built from TRBV7-9 and TRBJ2-7, with no clear D. Germline CDR1 reads SEHNR; CDR2 reads FQNEAQ (reference sequence). Trimming stripped 4 bases from V and 3 bases from J, with 19 bases between. This CDR3 comprises 16 residues. In DNA, the CDR3 is TGTGCCAGCAGCTCGAATGTAGGGTGGGTCGGCTACGAGCAGTACTTC. Its protein product is CASSSNVGWVGYEQYF. The full variable domain, completed using reference TRBV7-9 and TRBJ2-7, is DTGVSQNPRHKITKRGQNVTFRCDPISEHNRLYWYRQTLGQGPEFLTYFQNEAQLEKSRLLSDRFSAERPKGSFSTLEIQRTEQGDSAMYLCASSSNVGWVGYEQYFGPGTRLTVT.

This clonotype was detected ten times or more. The chain joins TRBV6-2 or TRBV6-3 to TRBJ1-3; D is ambiguous. V lost 0 bases and J 4 bases, leaving 13 bases between the germline ends. The CDR3 is 16 amino acids. From germline, CDR1 is MNHEY and CDR2 SVGEGT. The CDR3 nucleotides read TGTGCCAGCAGTTACTCGGAGTACCTTCGCGGAAACACCATATATTTT. Translated: CASSYSEYLRGNTIYF.

The gene calls are TRBV11-2 and TRBJ2-7; possible D gene TRBD1, 6 bases. The germline V and J ends were trimmed by 5 bases and 2 bases, with 16 bases remaining between them. Germline CDR1 is SGHAT and CDR2 is FQNNGV. The CDR3 is made up of 15 amino acids. CDR3 bases: TGTGCCAGCAGCCATCCCAGGGGCCGTACCTACGAGCAGTACTTC. It is translated as CASSHPRGRTYEQYF. The variable domain in full, completed from reference TRBV11-2 and TRBJ2-7, reads EAGVAQSPRYKIIEKRQSVAFWCNPISGHATLYWYQQILGQGPKLLIQFQNNGVVDDSQLPKDRFSAERLKGVDSTLKIQPAKLEDSAVYLCASSHPRGRTYEQYFGPGTRLTVT.

The rearrangement links TRBV7-2 to TRBJ2-1; D may be TRBD1 (6 bases). V lost 6 bases and J lost 8, with 14 bases in between. The CDR3 consists of 13 residues. Germline CDR1 reads SGHTA; CDR2 reads FQGNSA. CDR3 DNA: TGTGCCAGCAGTTCCACCGGGACACATGAGCAGTTCTTC. This gives the protein CASSSTGTHEQFF.